This is a list of T cell receptor beta chains from one sample in a study of technical replicates of blood from four donors. Assay: immunoSEQ multiplex PCR; the TCRdb copy retains only in-frame clones and omits some. The sample carries tens of thousands of clones, more than 80% recorded once. Sequenced: PBMCs. These receptors originate from a human donor in good health. Some clones in this sample may be carry-over from other donors' samples. Both conserved end residues are trimmed from each CDR3.

J gene,V gene,CDR3 protein
TRBJ1-5,TRBV6-1,ASSESGGNQPQH
TRBJ1-1,TRBV10-3,AISEGQENTEAF
TRBJ2-7,TRBV5-4,ASSTTRSEQY
TRBJ2-1,TRBV7-9,ASSLGASSYNEQF
TRBJ2-2,TRBV9,ASSVSGGTGELF
TRBJ2-5,TRBV6-1,ASSEEAGVGQETQY
TRBJ1-4,TRBV30,AWSLNEKLF
TRBJ2-5,TRBV9,ASSVVSGEETQY
TRBJ1-1,TRBV6-1,ASKPQGPTEAF
TRBJ1-3,TRBV4-2,ASSGDSPGNTIY
TRBJ1-2,TRBV5-1,ASSFEGYGYT
TRBJ2-2,TRBV30,AGHRASGNTGELF
TRBJ2-7,TRBV5-6,ASNLVDRGSSEQY
TRBJ2-7,TRBV7-6,ASSLGPPTKTVSRPYEQY
TRBJ2-3,TRBV7-3,ASSFNSGRAEDTQY
TRBJ1-1,TRBV30,AWNILGGAF
TRBJ1-2,TRBV2,ASRAANYGYT
TRBJ1-1,TRBV7-2,ASSGTGGRTEAF